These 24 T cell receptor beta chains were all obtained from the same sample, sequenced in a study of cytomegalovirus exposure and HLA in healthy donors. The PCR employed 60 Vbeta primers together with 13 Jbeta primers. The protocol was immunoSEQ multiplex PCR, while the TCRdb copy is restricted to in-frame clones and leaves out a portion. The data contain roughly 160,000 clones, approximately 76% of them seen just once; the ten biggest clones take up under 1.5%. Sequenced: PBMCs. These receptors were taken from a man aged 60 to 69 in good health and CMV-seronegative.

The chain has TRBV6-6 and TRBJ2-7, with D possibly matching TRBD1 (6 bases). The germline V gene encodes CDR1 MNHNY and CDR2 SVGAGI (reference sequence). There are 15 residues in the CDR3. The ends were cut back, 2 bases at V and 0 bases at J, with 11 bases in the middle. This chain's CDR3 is CASSYVTGPSYEQYF. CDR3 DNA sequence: TGTGCCAGCAGTTACGTTACAGGGCCCTCCTACGAGCAGTACTTC.

CDR3 nucleotide sequence: TGTGCAAGCGCGGGGGCCGGGACAGATACGCAGTATTTT. Its translation is CASAGAGTDTQYF. The chain couples TRBV9 to TRBJ2-3; TRBD2 might be the D (7 bases). The CDR3 has 13 amino acids. CDR1 is SGDLS, CDR2 YYNGEE, per germline.

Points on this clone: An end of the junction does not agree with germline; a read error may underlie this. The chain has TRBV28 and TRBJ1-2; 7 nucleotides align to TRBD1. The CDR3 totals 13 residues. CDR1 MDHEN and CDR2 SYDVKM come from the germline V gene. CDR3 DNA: TGTGCCAGCAGTTCCGGGACAGTCTATGACTACACCTTC. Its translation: CASSSGTVYDYTF.

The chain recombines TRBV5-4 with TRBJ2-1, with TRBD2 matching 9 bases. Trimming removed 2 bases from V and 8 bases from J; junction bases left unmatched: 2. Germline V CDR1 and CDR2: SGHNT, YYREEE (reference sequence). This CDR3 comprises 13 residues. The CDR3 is CASSFSGGDEQFF. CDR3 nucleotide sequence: TGTGCCAGCAGCTTTAGCGGGGGTGATGAGCAGTTCTTC.

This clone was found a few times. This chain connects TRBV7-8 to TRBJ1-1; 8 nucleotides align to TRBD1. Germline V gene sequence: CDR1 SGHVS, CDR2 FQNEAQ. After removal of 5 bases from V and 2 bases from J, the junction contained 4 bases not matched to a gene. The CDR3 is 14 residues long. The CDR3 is CASSRSGGNTEAFF. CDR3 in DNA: TGTGCCAGCAGCAGATCAGGGGGCAACACTGAAGCTTTCTTT.

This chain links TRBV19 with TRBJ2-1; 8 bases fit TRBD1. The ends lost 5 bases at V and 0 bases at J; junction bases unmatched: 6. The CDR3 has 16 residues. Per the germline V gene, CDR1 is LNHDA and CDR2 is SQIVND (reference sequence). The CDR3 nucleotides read TGTGCCAGTAGTCCCAGGACAGGGAGCTCCTACAATGAGCAGTTCTTC. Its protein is CASSPRTGSSYNEQFF.

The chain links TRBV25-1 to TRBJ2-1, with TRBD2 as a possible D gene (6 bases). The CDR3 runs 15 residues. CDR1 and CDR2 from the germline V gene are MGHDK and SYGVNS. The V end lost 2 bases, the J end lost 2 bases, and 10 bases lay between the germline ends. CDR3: CASSERGGPYNEQFF. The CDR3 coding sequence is TGTGCCAGCAGTGAACGGGGAGGTCCCTACAATGAGCAGTTCTTC. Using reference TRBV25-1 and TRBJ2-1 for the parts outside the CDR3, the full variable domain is EADIYQTPRYLVIGTGKKITLECSQTMGHDKMYWYQQDPGMELHLIHYSYGVNSTEKGDLSSESTVSRIRTEHFPLTLESARPSHTSQYLCASSERGGPYNEQFFGPGTRLTVL.

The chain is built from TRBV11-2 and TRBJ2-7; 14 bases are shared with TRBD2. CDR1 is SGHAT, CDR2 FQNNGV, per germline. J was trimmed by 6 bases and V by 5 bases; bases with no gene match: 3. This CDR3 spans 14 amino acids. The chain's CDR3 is CASSPGLAGVEQYF. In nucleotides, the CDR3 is TGTGCCAGCAGCCCGGGACTAGCGGGAGTCGAGCAGTACTTC.

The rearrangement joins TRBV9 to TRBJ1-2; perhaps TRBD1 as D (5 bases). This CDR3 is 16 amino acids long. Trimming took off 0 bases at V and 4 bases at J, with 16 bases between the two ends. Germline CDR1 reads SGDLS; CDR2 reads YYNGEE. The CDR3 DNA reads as TGTGCCAGCAGCGTAGCGGAGGGACTAGCTATCTATGGCTACACCTTC. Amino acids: CASSVAEGLAIYGYTF. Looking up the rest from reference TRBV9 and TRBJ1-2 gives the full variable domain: DSGVTQTPKHLITATGQRVTLRCSPRSGDLSVYWYQQSLDQGLQFLIQYYNGEERAKGNILERFSAQQFPDLHSELNLSSLELGDSALYFCASSVAEGLAIYGYTFGSGTRLTVV.

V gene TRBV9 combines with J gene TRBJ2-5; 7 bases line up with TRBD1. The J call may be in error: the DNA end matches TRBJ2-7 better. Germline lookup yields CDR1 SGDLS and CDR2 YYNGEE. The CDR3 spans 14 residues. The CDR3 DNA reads TGTGCCAGCAGCCCACGGACAGGTCCCTACGAGCAGTACTTC. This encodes CASSPRTGPYEQYF.

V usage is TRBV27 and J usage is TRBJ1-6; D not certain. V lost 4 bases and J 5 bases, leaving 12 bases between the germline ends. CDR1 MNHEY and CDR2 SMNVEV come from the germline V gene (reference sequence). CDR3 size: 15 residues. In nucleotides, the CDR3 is TGTGCCAGCAGTTCTCCTGGACTTGATAATTCACCCCTCCACTTT. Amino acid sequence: CASSSPGLDNSPLHF.

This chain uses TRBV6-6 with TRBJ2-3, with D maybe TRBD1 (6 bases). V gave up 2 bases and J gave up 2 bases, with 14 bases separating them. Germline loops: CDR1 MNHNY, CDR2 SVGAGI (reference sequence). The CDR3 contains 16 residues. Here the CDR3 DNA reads TGTGCCAGCAGTTACCCCAGGGGTCCCCACACAGATACGCAGTATTTT. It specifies CASSYPRGPHTDTQYF.

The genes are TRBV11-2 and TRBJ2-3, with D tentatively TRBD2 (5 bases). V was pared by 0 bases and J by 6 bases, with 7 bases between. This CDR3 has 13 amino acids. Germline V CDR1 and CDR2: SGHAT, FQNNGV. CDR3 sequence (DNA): TGTGCCAGCAGCTTAGATCGAGGGGATACGCAGTATTTT. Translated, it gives CASSLDRGDTQYF.

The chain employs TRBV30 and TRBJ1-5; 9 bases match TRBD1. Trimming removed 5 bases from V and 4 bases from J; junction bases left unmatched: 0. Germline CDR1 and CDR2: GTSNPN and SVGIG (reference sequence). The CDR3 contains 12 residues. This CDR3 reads CAWDRGNQPQHF. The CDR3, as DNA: TGTGCCTGGGACAGGGGGAATCAGCCCCAGCATTTT.

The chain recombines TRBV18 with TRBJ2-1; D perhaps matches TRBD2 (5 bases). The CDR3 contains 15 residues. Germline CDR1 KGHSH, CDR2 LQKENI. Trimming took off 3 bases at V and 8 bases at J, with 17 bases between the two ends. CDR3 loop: CASSPPSSPRDEQFF. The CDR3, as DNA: TGTGCCAGCTCACCGCCTAGCTCCCCCCGCGATGAGCAGTTCTTC.

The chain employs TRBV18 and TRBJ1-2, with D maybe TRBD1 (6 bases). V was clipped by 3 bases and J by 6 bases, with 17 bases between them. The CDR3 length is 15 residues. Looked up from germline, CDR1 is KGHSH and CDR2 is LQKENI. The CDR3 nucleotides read TGTGCCAGCTCACCGGCTCGGGCAGGGGACGATGGCTACACCTTC. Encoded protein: CASSPARAGDDGYTF.

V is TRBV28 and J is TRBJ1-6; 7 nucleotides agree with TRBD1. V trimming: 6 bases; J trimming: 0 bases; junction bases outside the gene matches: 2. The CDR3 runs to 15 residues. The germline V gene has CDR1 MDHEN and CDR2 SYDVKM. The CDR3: CASRTGSSYNSPLHF. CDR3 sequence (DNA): TGTGCCAGCAGGACAGGGAGCTCCTATAATTCACCCCTCCACTTT.

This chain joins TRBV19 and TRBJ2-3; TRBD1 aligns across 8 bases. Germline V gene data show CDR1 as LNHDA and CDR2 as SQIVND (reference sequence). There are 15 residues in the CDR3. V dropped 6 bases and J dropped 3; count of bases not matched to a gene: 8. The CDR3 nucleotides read TGTGCCAGTAGATACAGGGGGAGAGGGACAGATACGCAGTATTTT. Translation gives CASRYRGRGTDTQYF. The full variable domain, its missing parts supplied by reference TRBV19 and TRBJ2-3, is DGGITQSPKYLFRKEGQNVTLSCEQNLNHDAMYWYRQDPGQGLRLIYYSQIVNDFQKGDIAEGYSVSREKKESFPLTVTSAQKNPTAFYLCASRYRGRGTDTQYFGPGTRLTVL.

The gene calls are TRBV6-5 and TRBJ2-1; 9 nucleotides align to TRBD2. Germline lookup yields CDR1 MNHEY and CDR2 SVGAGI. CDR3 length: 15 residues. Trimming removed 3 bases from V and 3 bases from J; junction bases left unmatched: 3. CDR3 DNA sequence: TGTGCCAGCAGTTATAGCGGGGGCCTCTACAATGAGCAGTTCTTC. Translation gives CASSYSGGLYNEQFF.

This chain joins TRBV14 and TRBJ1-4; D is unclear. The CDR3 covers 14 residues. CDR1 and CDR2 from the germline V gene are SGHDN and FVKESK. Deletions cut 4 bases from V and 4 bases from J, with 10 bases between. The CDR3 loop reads CASSPQENNEKLFF. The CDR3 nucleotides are TGTGCCAGCAGCCCCCAGGAAAATAATGAAAAACTGTTTTTT.

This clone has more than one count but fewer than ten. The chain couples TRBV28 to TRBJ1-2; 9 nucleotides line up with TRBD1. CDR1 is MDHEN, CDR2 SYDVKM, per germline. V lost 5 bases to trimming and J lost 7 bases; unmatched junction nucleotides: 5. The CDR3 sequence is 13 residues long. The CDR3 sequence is CASSETGGVGYTF. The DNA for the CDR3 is TGTGCCAGCAGTGAAACAGGGGGCGTTGGCTACACCTTC.

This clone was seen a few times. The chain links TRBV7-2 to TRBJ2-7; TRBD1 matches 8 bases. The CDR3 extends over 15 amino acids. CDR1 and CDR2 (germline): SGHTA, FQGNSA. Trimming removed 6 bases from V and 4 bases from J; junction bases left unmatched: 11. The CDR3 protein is CASRLDRDILYEQYF. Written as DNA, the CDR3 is TGTGCCAGCAGATTGGACAGGGATATCCTGTACGAGCAGTACTTC.

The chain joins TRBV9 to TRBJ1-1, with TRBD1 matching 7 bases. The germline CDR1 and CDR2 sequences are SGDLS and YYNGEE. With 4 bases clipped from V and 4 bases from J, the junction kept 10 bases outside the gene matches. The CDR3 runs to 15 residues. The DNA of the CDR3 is TGTGCCAGCAGCCCATTGACAGGGCGGGCCACTGAAGCTTTCTTT. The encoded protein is CASSPLTGRATEAFF.

The CDR3 nucleotides read TGTGCCAGCAGCCAAGGAGGGTATAGCAATCAGCCCCAGCATTTT. It specifies CASSQGGYSNQPQHF. This chain connects TRBV7-2 to TRBJ1-5; D is undetermined. The CDR3 totals 15 residues. In germline, CDR1 is SGHTA, CDR2 FQGNSA. V lost 5 bases and J lost 0, with 11 bases in between.